These T cell receptor beta chains were read from a single sample in a study of identical twins. TCRdb re-called the 5' RACE reads through MiXCR, storing one row per CDR3 protein. The sample lists roughly 1,500,000 distinct CDR3 sequences, around 29% occurring once. Sequenced: cord blood. These receptors originate from a newborn girl in good health. CDR3s include the opening cysteine and the closing phenylalanine or tryptophan. The order of the fields is J gene, clone size, D gene, V gene, CDR3 protein, CDR3 DNA. The D gene is left open where the match is weak. Where a row states a size, it is once, few, many or the class of an expanded clone; other rows omit it.

>TRBJ1-1|.|TRBD1|TRBV6-1
CASSDRRTGEGTEAFF
TGTGCCAGCAGTGATCGGAGGACAGGGGAGGGCACTGAAGCTTTCTTT
>TRBJ2-3|few|TRBD2|TRBV28
CASSSPSGKSYTQYF
TGTGCCAGCAGCTCCCCTAGCGGGAAGTCTTATACGCAGTATTTT
>TRBJ2-5|few|.|TRBV6-1
CASSESGIWRETQYF
TGTGCCAGCAGTGAGTCCGGGATATGGCGGGAGACCCAGTACTTC
>TRBJ2-5|.|TRBD1|TRBV28
CASSRDRPPETQYF
TGTGCCAGCAGTCGGGACAGGCCCCCAGAGACCCAGTACTTC
>TRBJ1-4|few|TRBD1|TRBV4-2
CASSQGGQSKMFF
TGTGCCAGCAGCCAAGGGGGACAGTCGAAAATGTTTTTT
>TRBJ2-5|.|TRBD2|TRBV7-9
CASSLAGSYQGTQYF
TGTGCCAGTAGCTTAGCGGGCAGTTACCAAGGGACCCAGTACTTC
>TRBJ1-5|.|TRBD1|TRBV28
CASDPQGSQPQHF
TGTGCCAGCGACCCACAGGGGAGTCAGCCCCAGCATTTT
>TRBJ2-1|.|TRBD2|TRBV3-1
CASSQEWGTSARNEQFF
TGTGCCAGCAGCCAAGAATGGGGGACTAGCGCAAGGAATGAGCAGTTCTTC
>TRBJ2-1|.|.|TRBV7-6
CASSLFGPGSYNEQFF
TGTGCCAGCAGCTTATTCGGTCCGGGCTCCTACAATGAGCAGTTCTTC
>TRBJ2-5|few|.|TRBV20-1
CSLTDLKETQYF
TGCAGTCTTACGGATCTCAAAGAGACCCAGTACTTC
>TRBJ2-5|many|.|TRBV6-1
CASNKGETQYF
TGTGCCAGCAATAAGGGAGAGACCCAGTACTTC
>TRBJ2-3|few|.|TRBV16
CASSQRDRPGWEYF
TGTGCCAGCAGCCAAAGGGACCGGCCAGGTTGGGAGTATTTT
>TRBJ1-1|.|.|TRBV7-8
CASSLATEIAFF
TGTGCCAGCAGCTTAGCGACAGAAATCGCTTTCTTT
>TRBJ2-7|many|.|TRBV25-1
CASSETPYEQYF
TGTGCCAGCAGTGAAACCCCCTACGAGCAGTACTTC
>TRBJ2-7|.|.|TRBV20-1
CSASISGRPNNEQYF
TGCAGTGCTAGCATTTCGGGCAGGCCAAACAATGAGCAGTACTTC
>TRBJ2-1|few|TRBD2|TRBV20-1
CSARGAGGHNEQFF
TGCAGTGCTAGAGGGGCGGGGGGTCACAATGAGCAGTTCTTC
>TRBJ1-5|.|.|TRBV12-3/TRBV12-4
CASSYGPLNQPQHF
TGTGCCAGCAGTTACGGACCCTTAAATCAGCCCCAGCATTTT
>TRBJ2-3|many|.|TRBV29-1
CSSTHGDTQYF
TGCTCTTCCACCCACGGGGACACGCAGTATTTT
>TRBJ2-4|few|TRBD2|TRBV5-1
CASSLGAGAGQYF
TGCGCCAGCAGCTTGGGTGCGGGAGCGGGGCAGTACTTC
>TRBJ1-1|.|TRBD1|TRBV7-9
CASSLPRQGQNTEAFF
TGTGCCAGCAGCCTCCCGCGACAGGGCCAGAACACTGAAGCTTTCTTT
>TRBJ2-3|.|TRBD2|TRBV6-6
CASSGLLAGGDTQYF
TGTGCCAGCAGTGGTCTACTAGCGGGAGGAGATACGCAGTATTTT
>TRBJ2-4|few|TRBD2|TRBV7-2
CASSLRPLAGGRNIQYF
TGTGCCAGCAGCTTAAGGCCTCTAGCGGGAGGCCGGAACATTCAGTACTTC
>TRBJ2-3|many|.|TRBV7-6
CASSLRGVGTDTQYF
TGTGCCAGCAGCTTAAGGGGAGTCGGCACAGATACGCAGTATTTT
>TRBJ1-4|few|.|TRBV9
CASSDRSATNEKLFF
TGTGCCAGCAGCGACCGCTCCGCAACTAATGAAAAACTGTTTTTT
>TRBJ2-7|many|.|TRBV6-1
CASRPTTVVLSQYF
TGTGCCAGCAGACCAACAACGGTTGTCTTATCGCAGTACTTC
>TRBJ2-1|few|TRBD2|TRBV28
CASSIMTRWREGLNEQFF
TGTGCCAGCAGTATCATGACCCGATGGCGGGAGGGCCTCAATGAGCAGTTCTTC
>TRBJ2-1|.|.|TRBV30
CAWNGLYNEQFF
TGTGCCTGGAACGGGCTTTACAATGAGCAGTTCTTC
>TRBJ2-7|few|.|TRBV27
CASSLTILGGAEQYF
TGTGCCAGCAGTTTAACCATTTTGGGGGGCGCCGAGCAGTACTTC
>TRBJ1-1|.|.|TRBV6-7
CASRLLELGGGMNTEAFF
TGTGCCAGCAGACTACTGGAATTGGGCGGCGGGATGAACACTGAAGCTTTCTTT
>TRBJ2-3|few|TRBD2|TRBV3-1
CASSQAGLAGEGGTQYF
TGTGCCAGCAGCCAAGCTGGACTAGCGGGAGAGGGGGGTACGCAGTATTTT
>TRBJ2-1|few|.|TRBV7-2
CASSWRQRSSYNEQFF
TGTGCCAGCAGCTGGAGACAGAGGAGCTCCTACAATGAGCAGTTCTTC
>TRBJ1-5|once|TRBD1|TRBV20-1
CSARGYRGLGQPQHF
TGCAGTGCTAGAGGGTACAGGGGGCTAGGGCAGCCCCAGCATTTT
>TRBJ1-1|.|.|TRBV29-1
CSVESRIWTEAFF
TGCAGCGTTGAATCCCGGATATGGACTGAAGCTTTCTTT
>TRBJ1-4|few|.|TRBV19
CASTPGPQDEKLFF
TGTGCCAGTACCCCCGGACCTCAGGATGAAAAACTGTTTTTT
>TRBJ2-2|.|TRBD2|TRBV20-1
CSARVTSAGELFF
TGCAGTGCTAGGGTTACTAGCGCCGGGGAGCTGTTTTTT
>TRBJ2-3|.|.|TRBV27
CASSLGWNTDTQYF
TGTGCCAGCAGTTTGGGGTGGAACACAGATACGCAGTATTTT
>TRBJ2-7|.|.|TRBV7-9
CASSHPPTVSYEQYF
TGTGCCAGCAGCCATCCCCCGACAGTCTCCTACGAGCAGTACTTC
>TRBJ2-7|.|TRBD1|TRBV5-5
CASSLRGTVYNEQYF
TGTGCCAGCAGCTTGAGAGGGACAGTCTACAATGAGCAGTACTTC
>TRBJ2-3|.|.|TRBV7-8
CASSLPAGTRDTQYF
TGTGCCAGCAGCTTACCAGCGGGTACTCGGGATACGCAGTATTTT
>TRBJ1-6|few|TRBD1|TRBV7-6
CASSSTGEGSPLHF
TGTGCCAGCAGCTCGACAGGGGAGGGATCACCCCTCCACTTT
>TRBJ2-3|few|TRBD2|TRBV9
CASSVALAGADTQYF
TGTGCCAGCAGCGTAGCACTAGCGGGAGCAGATACGCAGTATTTT
>TRBJ1-2|few|.|TRBV29-1
CSVAGEGYTF
TGCAGCGTTGCAGGGGAAGGCTACACCTTC
>TRBJ1-1|.|TRBD1|TRBV5-1
CASSKDRGGTEAFF
TGCGCCAGCAGCAAGGACAGGGGAGGAACTGAAGCTTTCTTT
>TRBJ2-4|many|.|TRBV29-1
CSVEMSRAKNIQYF
TGCAGCGTTGAAATGAGCAGAGCCAAAAACATTCAGTACTTC
>TRBJ2-3|.|.|TRBV7-2
CASSFHLGTDTQYF
TGTGCCAGCAGCTTCCATCTAGGCACAGATACGCAGTATTTT
>TRBJ2-3|.|TRBD2|TRBV4-2
CASSQVGLAGGLGDTQYF
TGTGCCAGCAGCCAAGTCGGACTAGCGGGGGGGCTCGGAGATACGCAGTATTTT
>TRBJ2-7|.|TRBD2|TRBV5-1
CASTRTSAYNEQYF
TGCGCCAGCACTCGGACTAGCGCCTACAATGAGCAGTACTTC
>TRBJ1-2|.|TRBD1|TRBV24-1
CATSARGRESGYTF
TGTGCCACCAGTGCCAGGGGGCGAGAGAGTGGCTACACCTTC
>TRBJ1-2|.|.|TRBV6-1
CASSGRVFRGLMSYTF
TGTGCCAGCAGTGGCAGGGTCTTCAGAGGACTAATGAGCTACACCTTC
>TRBJ2-7|.|.|TRBV14
CASSTRAYSYEQYF
TGTGCCAGCAGTACCAGGGCCTACTCCTACGAGCAGTACTTC
>TRBJ1-2|few|TRBD1|TRBV3-1
CASSQAAGTGANYGYTF
TGTGCCAGCAGCCAAGCCGCCGGGACAGGAGCTAACTATGGCTACACCTTC
>TRBJ1-2|few|.|TRBV7-9
CASSSPFRAGRDYGYTF
TGTGCCAGCAGCTCCCCGTTTCGGGCCGGGAGGGACTATGGCTACACCTTC
>TRBJ1-4|.|.|TRBV28
CASGPPREKLFF
TGTGCCAGCGGACCTCCCAGGGAAAAACTGTTTTTT
>TRBJ2-2|once|.|TRBV28
CASSFRGSNTGELFF
TGTGCCAGCAGTTTTCGGGGTTCGAACACCGGGGAGCTGTTTTTT
>TRBJ2-1|few|TRBD2|TRBV7-2
CASSLIRGTSGYNEQFF
TGTGCCAGCAGCCTCATTCGAGGGACTAGCGGATACAATGAGCAGTTCTTC
>TRBJ2-3|few|TRBD1|TRBV11-2
CASSLAGGEIDTQYF
TGTGCCAGCAGCTTAGCAGGGGGCGAGATAGATACGCAGTATTTT